This T cell receptor (beta chain) was sequenced during a study of CD8 T cells in Susac syndrome. This CDR3 contains 14 residues. CDR1 is ENHRY and CDR2 is SYGVKD in the germline V gene. Losses at the gene ends were 9 bases for V and 3 bases for J; bases not matched to a gene: 10. Purification of the CD8+ and CD4+ T cells relied on negative isolation, and TEMRA cells underwent FACS enrichment. A quantity of about 0.5 to 1 ug RNA underwent reverse transcription using random hexamers. Multiplex PCR with immunoSEQ amplified the TCR beta CDR3 across 54 Vbeta and 13 Jbeta. In TCRdb, the immunoSEQ multiplex PCR reads were re-called with MiXCR into one record per CDR3 protein. The sample lists hundreds of thousands of distinct CDR3 sequences; about 93% were seen once.

The sequenced material came from CD4+ T cells from PBMCs. The sequence came from a human donor with multiple sclerosis. V and J are TRBV10-3 and TRBJ2-5, with 7 nucleotides matching TRBD2. The CDR3 region has the DNA TGTGCCATGAGCTCTGGGGGGGACGAAGAGACCCAGTACTTC. Translated, it gives CAMSSGGDEETQYF.